This TCR beta chain was captured by sequencing in a study of STAT5B mutations in CD4+ large granular lymphocyte leukemia. On the study more broadly: CD8+ depletion followed by anti-CD4 microbead selection was applied to cryopreserved cells. Whole-study findings and limits: The clonality comparison with controls used just 5 or 6 CD4-sorted patient samples.

As concerns this clone: Antigen: not known.

Using immunoSEQ multiplex PCR, the repertoire was profiled, and TCRdb retains in-frame clones only, with some absent. The profile shows 7,500 to 10,000 clones, about 79% of them singletons. V trimming: 3 bases; J trimming: 6 bases; junction bases outside the gene matches: 5. CDR1 and CDR2 (germline): MNHNS, SASEGT. The length of the CDR3 is 14 residues. The chain employs TRBV6-1 and TRBJ2-1; 7 positions match TRBD1. The clonotype was recovered from a man aged 55-75 years with CD4+ T-cell large granular lymphocyte leukemia. What was sequenced was PBMCs. The CDR3 spells CASSERQGGNEQFF. DNA of the CDR3: TGTGCCAGCAGTGAGCGACAGGGTGGCAATGAGCAGTTCTTC.